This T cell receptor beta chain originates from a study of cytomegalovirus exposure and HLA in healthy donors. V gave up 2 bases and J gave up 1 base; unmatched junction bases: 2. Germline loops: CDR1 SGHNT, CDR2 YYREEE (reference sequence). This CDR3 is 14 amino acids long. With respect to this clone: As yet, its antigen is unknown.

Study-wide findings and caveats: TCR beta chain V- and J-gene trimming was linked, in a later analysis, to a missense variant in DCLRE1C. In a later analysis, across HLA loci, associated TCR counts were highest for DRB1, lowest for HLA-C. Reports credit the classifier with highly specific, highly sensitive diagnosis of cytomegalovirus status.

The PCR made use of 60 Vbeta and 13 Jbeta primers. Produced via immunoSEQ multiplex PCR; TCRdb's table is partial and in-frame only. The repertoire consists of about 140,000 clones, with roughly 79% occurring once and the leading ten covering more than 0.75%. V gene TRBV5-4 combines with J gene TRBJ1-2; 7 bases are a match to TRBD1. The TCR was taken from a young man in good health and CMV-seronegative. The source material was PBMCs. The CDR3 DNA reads TGTGCCAGCAGCTTCGGACAGGATAACTATGGCTACACCTTC. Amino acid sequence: CASSFGQDNYGYTF.